The rows below give T cell receptor beta chains drawn from one sample of a study of T cell responses to AZD1222 COVID-19 vaccine. The assay was immunoSEQ multiplex PCR, and TCRdb's table has in-frame clones only and misses some. Here the sample spans some 120,000 clones, approximately 89% being singletons. Sequencing used peripheral blood, obtained 28 days after the second AZD1222 dose. The receptor source for this set is an adult who received the AZD1222 COVID-19 vaccine. CDR3s include the opening cysteine and the closing phenylalanine or tryptophan. Each record gives: J gene, V gene, clone size, D gene, CDR3 DNA, CDR3 protein. D genes are given only for firm matches. Only some rows state a clone size, as once, few, many or a class for expanded clones.

TRBJ2-5 | TRBV6-5 | NA | TRBD2 | TGTGCCAGCAGCCTGACTAGCGGGGGTAGAGAGACCCAGTACTTC | CASSLTSGGRETQYF
TRBJ1-2 | TRBV7-2 | NA | TRBD1 | TGTGCCAGCAGCTTAGGAGGGGGCAGGCGAGAAAACTATGGCTACACCTTC | CASSLGGGRRENYGYTF
TRBJ1-5 | TRBV5-1 | once | TRBD1 | TGCGCCAGCAGCTCGGGACAGGGGAATCAGCCCCAGCATTTT | CASSSGQGNQPQHF
TRBJ1-5 | TRBV15 | NA | TRBD1 | TGTGCCACCAGCAGGGGCGTCAAGGGGGCGGGCAATCAGCCCCAGCATTTT | CATSRGVKGAGNQPQHF
TRBJ1-1 | TRBV19 | NA | NA | TGTGCCAGTAGTATAGGGGTAAAAATGAACACTGAAGCTTTCTTT | CASSIGVKMNTEAFF
TRBJ1-5 | TRBV12-3/TRBV12-4 | NA | NA | TGTGCCAGCAGCCCTTCCGCTCAGCCCCAGCATTTT | CASSPSAQPQHF
TRBJ1-5 | TRBV25-1 | once | TRBD1 | TGTGCCAGCAGCGGGGACAGGGGGCCCTACCAGCCCCAGCATTTT | CASSGDRGPYQPQHF
TRBJ1-6 | TRBV6-5 | NA | TRBD1 | TGTGCCAGCAGTAACCGGGACAGGGAGTACTTT | CASSNRDREYF
TRBJ1-5 | TRBV7-9 | NA | TRBD1 | TGTGCCAGCACCTTGGGACAGCTTGAAAATCAGCCCCAGCATTTT | CASTLGQLENQPQHF
TRBJ2-3 | TRBV27 | NA | NA | TGTGCCAGCAGTTTGGCTGGGGCGCAGTATTTT | CASSLAGAQYF
TRBJ1-2 | TRBV30 | NA | TRBD1 | TGTGCCTGGAGAACACTCGGACAGGGACATGGCTACACCTTC | CAWRTLGQGHGYTF
TRBJ2-5 | TRBV9 | NA | TRBD2 | TGTGCCAGCAGCCCCGGGGCTAGCGGGGGGGCTGTGGAGACCCAGTACTTC | CASSPGASGGAVETQYF
TRBJ2-7 | TRBV9 | NA | NA | TGTGCCAGCAGCCCCAGGGAACCCTACGAGCAGTACTTC | CASSPREPYEQYF
TRBJ1-1 | TRBV7-2 | NA | NA | TGTGCCAGCAGCTTGGTGTTCCAGGGGACGATAATGAACACTGAAGCTTTCTTT | CASSLVFQGTIMNTEAFF
TRBJ1-1 | TRBV7-3 | NA | TRBD1 | TGTGCCAGCAGCTCCCCCGGACAGGGCAGCACTGAAGCTTTCTTT | CASSSPGQGSTEAFF
TRBJ1-1 | TRBV3-1/TRBV3-2 | NA | TRBD1 | TGTGCCAGCAGCCAGAGGGGACAGGGGAACACTGAAGCTTTCTTT | CASSQRGQGNTEAFF
TRBJ2-1 | TRBV10-3 | NA | NA | TGTGCCGCCCGGAGGGGCAATGAGCAGTTCTTC | CAARRGNEQFF
TRBJ2-1 | TRBV14 | NA | NA | TGTGCCAGCAGCCCCCCTCTTTCCTACAATGAGCAGTTCTTC | CASSPPLSYNEQFF
TRBJ2-7 | TRBV3-1/TRBV3-2 | NA | NA | TGTGCCAGCAGCCGGTCTGAGGGGGGGCCTAGCGAGCAGTACTTC | CASSRSEGGPSEQYF
TRBJ2-1 | TRBV7-2 | NA | TRBD1 | TGTGCCAGCAGCTACCGGGACAGGGCCTACAATGAGCAGTTCTTC | CASSYRDRAYNEQFF
TRBJ1-5 | TRBV28 | NA | NA | TGTGCCAGCAGTTTACCTCAGACACTACCTGGGGCCCAGCATTTT | CASSLPQTLPGAQHF
TRBJ1-1 | TRBV19 | NA | NA | TGTGCCAGTAGTCAAGCGCCAGCCAACACTGAAGCTTTCTTT | CASSQAPANTEAFF
TRBJ2-5 | TRBV7-9 | NA | TRBD2 | TGTGCCAGCAGCCCACCGGGGGGGCTGGAGACCCAGTACTTC | CASSPPGGLETQYF
TRBJ1-2 | TRBV27 | NA | TRBD1 | TGTGCCAGCAGTTCCCGACAGGGGGCGGGGTATGGCTACACCTTC | CASSSRQGAGYGYTF
TRBJ1-2 | TRBV7-8 | NA | TRBD1 | TGTGCCAGCAGCTTGGCGGGGGACAGATATGGCTACACCTTC | CASSLAGDRYGYTF
TRBJ1-1 | TRBV6-4 | NA | NA | TGTGCCACCCCCCCGGAAGCTTTCTTT | CATPPEAFF
TRBJ2-7 | TRBV1 | once | NA | TGCACCAGCAGCCAACCGGACGCTGACTACGAGCAGTACTTC | CTSSQPDADYEQYF
TRBJ2-5 | TRBV19 | NA | NA | TGTGCCAGTAGTATCTCTAGTTCCCGAGAGACCCAGTACTTC | CASSISSSRETQYF
TRBJ1-5 | TRBV19 | NA | NA | TGTGCCAGTACGGGACGGTATAGCAATCAGCCCCAGCATTTT | CASTGRYSNQPQHF
TRBJ1-1 | TRBV6-5 | NA | NA | TGTGCCAGCAGCCTGGACGGATACACTGAAGCTTTCTTT | CASSLDGYTEAFF
TRBJ2-7 | TRBV2 | few | TRBD2 | TGTGCCAGCAATGGTGGCCTAGCGGGGGTCTACGAGCAGTACTTC | CASNGGLAGVYEQYF
TRBJ1-2 | TRBV12-3/TRBV12-4 | once | TRBD1 | TGTGCCAGCAGTTTCTCCCAGGGGGGTGGCTACACCTTC | CASSFSQGGGYTF
TRBJ1-4 | TRBV11-2 | NA | TRBD1 | TGTGCCAGCAGCCGACGGACAGGGTCCGAAAAACTGTTTTTT | CASSRRTGSEKLFF
TRBJ1-4 | TRBV5-6 | NA | NA | TGTGCCAGCAGCTTGCCCAGGGGACCTGAAAAACTGTTTTTT | CASSLPRGPEKLFF
TRBJ1-3 | TRBV3-1/TRBV3-2 | NA | NA | TGTGCCAGCAGGTCTGGGGGCTCTGGAAACACCATATATTTT | CASRSGGSGNTIYF
TRBJ1-5 | TRBV5-1 | NA | TRBD1 | TGCGCCAGCAGCTTGGAAGGGGGCGCGGGGCAGCCCCAGCATTTT | CASSLEGGAGQPQHF
TRBJ1-5 | TRBV7-9 | NA | NA | TGTGCCAGCAGCTTAAGCCGGACGGCGGGGAATCAGCCCCAGCATTTT | CASSLSRTAGNQPQHF
TRBJ1-5 | TRBV18 | NA | TRBD1 | TGTGCCAGCTCACCACCGAGTAGGGGACAGGTTGATCAGCCCCAGCATTTT | CASSPPSRGQVDQPQHF
TRBJ2-7 | TRBV7-9 | NA | NA | TGTGCCAGCAGCTCCTACCCTGGGGAGCAGTACTTC | CASSSYPGEQYF
TRBJ1-5 | TRBV5-3 | NA | NA | TGTGCCAGAAGGCCGGAAGGGGGCAATCAGCCCCAGCATTTT | CARRPEGGNQPQHF
TRBJ1-1 | TRBV10-3 | NA | NA | TGTGCCATCAGTGAGTCTTCCCCGGGGGACACTGAAGCTTTCTTT | CAISESSPGDTEAFF
TRBJ1-3 | TRBV3-1/TRBV3-2 | NA | NA | TGTGCCAGCAGCCCGAAGGGACCGCAGAGCTCTGGAAACACCATATATTTT | CASSPKGPQSSGNTIYF
TRBJ1-6 | TRBV5-1 | NA | TRBD1 | TGCGCCAGCAGCGTGGGCCTCCTGGACAGGAAAAATTCACCCCTCCACTTT | CASSVGLLDRKNSPLHF
TRBJ2-5 | TRBV12-5 | NA | TRBD2 | TGTGCTAGTGCCCCCGGGCAAGCGGGGCAAGAGACCCAGTACTTC | CASAPGQAGQETQYF
TRBJ1-1 | TRBV16 | once | TRBD1 | TGTGCCAGCAGCCAGGGACAGGCATACACTGAAGCTTTCTTT | CASSQGQAYTEAFF